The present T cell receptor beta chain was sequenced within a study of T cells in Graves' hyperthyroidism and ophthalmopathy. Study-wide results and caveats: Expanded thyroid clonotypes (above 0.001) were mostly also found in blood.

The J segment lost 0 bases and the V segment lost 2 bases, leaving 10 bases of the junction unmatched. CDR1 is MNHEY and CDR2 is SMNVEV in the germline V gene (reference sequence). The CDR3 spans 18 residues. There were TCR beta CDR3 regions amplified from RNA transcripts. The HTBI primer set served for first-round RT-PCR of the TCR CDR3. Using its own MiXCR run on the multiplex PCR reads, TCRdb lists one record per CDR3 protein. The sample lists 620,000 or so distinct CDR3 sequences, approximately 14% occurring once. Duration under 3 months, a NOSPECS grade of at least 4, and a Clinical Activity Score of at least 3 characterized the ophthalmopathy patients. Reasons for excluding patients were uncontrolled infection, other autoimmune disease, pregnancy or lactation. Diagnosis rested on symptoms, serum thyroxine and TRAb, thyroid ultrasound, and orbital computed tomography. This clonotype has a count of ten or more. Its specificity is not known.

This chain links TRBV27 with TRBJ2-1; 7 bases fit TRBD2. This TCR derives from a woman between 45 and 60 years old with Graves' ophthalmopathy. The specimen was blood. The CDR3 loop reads CASSLVGGLAFSYNEQFF. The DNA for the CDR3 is TGTGCCAGCAGTTTAGTGGGAGGGCTAGCGTTCTCCTACAATGAGCAGTTCTTC.